Listed below are T cell receptor beta chains from one sample, sequenced in a study of T cell responses to AZD1222 COVID-19 vaccine. Profiled with immunoSEQ multiplex PCR; TCRdb holds only in-frame clones, not every one. The sample holds tens of thousands of clones, roughly 90% seen once. The specimen comprised peripheral blood, sampled on day 0 of AZD1222 vaccination. The receptors shown here come from an adult in good health. Both conserved end residues are part of each CDR3. The order of the fields is V gene, D gene, J gene, clone size, CDR3 DNA, CDR3 protein. The D gene is left open where the match is weak. Part of the rows lack a size; the others show once, few, many or a class for expanded clones.

v_call: TRBV19
d_call: NA
j_call: TRBJ1-5
clone_size: NA
cdr3_nt: TGTGCCAGTAGCCCGATTAACAATCAGCCCCAGCATTTT
cdr3_aa: CASSPINNQPQHF

v_call: TRBV7-3
d_call: TRBD1
j_call: TRBJ2-1
clone_size: once
cdr3_nt: TGTGCCAGCAGCTTAAGGGGGACAGGGGTCCACAATGAGCAGTTCTTC
cdr3_aa: CASSLRGTGVHNEQFF

v_call: TRBV19
d_call: TRBD1
j_call: TRBJ2-2
clone_size: NA
cdr3_nt: TGTGCCAGTAGTATAAGGGGGCGAGGGTACACCGGGGAGCTGTTTTTT
cdr3_aa: CASSIRGRGYTGELFF

v_call: TRBV2
d_call: NA
j_call: TRBJ2-2
clone_size: NA
cdr3_nt: TGTGCCAGCAGTGATGAGCAGCTACCCACCGGGGAGCTGTTTTTT
cdr3_aa: CASSDEQLPTGELFF

v_call: TRBV19
d_call: TRBD1
j_call: TRBJ2-3
clone_size: NA
cdr3_nt: TGTGCCAGTAGTACTCCAGGGGGCGCGGATACAGATACGCAGTATTTT
cdr3_aa: CASSTPGGADTDTQYF

v_call: TRBV9
d_call: TRBD2
j_call: TRBJ2-2
clone_size: NA
cdr3_nt: TGTGCCAGCAGCGTGAACCCGGGACTAGCGGGGGGGCAGTACACCGGGGAGCTGTTTTTT
cdr3_aa: CASSVNPGLAGGQYTGELFF

v_call: TRBV6-5
d_call: TRBD1
j_call: TRBJ1-1
clone_size: few
cdr3_nt: TGTGCCAGCAAAAAGACAGGGTTCCGCACTGAAGCTTTCTTT
cdr3_aa: CASKKTGFRTEAFF

v_call: TRBV7-9
d_call: NA
j_call: TRBJ1-2
clone_size: NA
cdr3_nt: TGTGCCAGCAGCTTAACCAGCTCGGGGGGGCTCGGCTACACCTTC
cdr3_aa: CASSLTSSGGLGYTF

v_call: TRBV6-6
d_call: NA
j_call: TRBJ1-1
clone_size: NA
cdr3_nt: TGTGCCAGCAGCCCCATCGAAGGGGGAGAAGCTTTCTTT
cdr3_aa: CASSPIEGGEAFF

v_call: TRBV9
d_call: NA
j_call: TRBJ2-3
clone_size: NA
cdr3_nt: TGTGCCAGCACCCTTGCGTCAGATACGCAGTATTTT
cdr3_aa: CASTLASDTQYF

v_call: TRBV20-1
d_call: NA
j_call: TRBJ2-7
clone_size: NA
cdr3_nt: TGCAGTGCTAGTTCGGGACCCACCTACGAGCAGTACTTC
cdr3_aa: CSASSGPTYEQYF

v_call: TRBV6-5
d_call: NA
j_call: TRBJ1-2
clone_size: NA
cdr3_nt: TGTGCCAGCAGTTACTCCCTGGACGTTCGGGATGGCTACACCTTC
cdr3_aa: CASSYSLDVRDGYTF

v_call: TRBV29-1
d_call: NA
j_call: TRBJ2-5
clone_size: medium-sized
cdr3_nt: TGCAGCGTGGAATTTGGACCAACTGGGGAGACCCAGTACTTC
cdr3_aa: CSVEFGPTGETQYF

v_call: TRBV5-8
d_call: NA
j_call: TRBJ2-2
clone_size: NA
cdr3_nt: TGTGCCAGCAGCCTGCGGACTATCCGGAACACCGGGGAGCTGTTTTTT
cdr3_aa: CASSLRTIRNTGELFF

v_call: TRBV5-5
d_call: TRBD1
j_call: TRBJ2-7
clone_size: NA
cdr3_nt: TGTGCCAGCTGGGGACAGATCCACGAGCAGTACTTC
cdr3_aa: CASWGQIHEQYF

v_call: TRBV2
d_call: NA
j_call: TRBJ2-2
clone_size: NA
cdr3_nt: TGTGCCAGCAGTGGATCGGTGGTGAACACCGGGGAGCTGTTTTTT
cdr3_aa: CASSGSVVNTGELFF

v_call: TRBV7-9
d_call: NA
j_call: TRBJ2-7
clone_size: NA
cdr3_nt: TGTGCCAGCAGCGCCCGTTCCGGTGGGGACTCCTACGAGCAGTACTTC
cdr3_aa: CASSARSGGDSYEQYF

v_call: TRBV27
d_call: NA
j_call: TRBJ1-6
clone_size: few
cdr3_nt: TGTGCCAGCAGTTTATCTGGTGGGAGGGCAGCCTATAATTCACCCCTCCACTTT
cdr3_aa: CASSLSGGRAAYNSPLHF

v_call: TRBV29-1
d_call: NA
j_call: TRBJ2-5
clone_size: NA
cdr3_nt: TGCAGCGTTGAAGGGTGGTCAGGGAGGCAGGAGACCCAGTACTTC
cdr3_aa: CSVEGWSGRQETQYF

v_call: TRBV18
d_call: NA
j_call: TRBJ2-5
clone_size: NA
cdr3_nt: TGTGCCAGCTCACCCGCCCCCCAAGAGACCCAGTACTTC
cdr3_aa: CASSPAPQETQYF

v_call: TRBV5-4
d_call: NA
j_call: TRBJ2-2
clone_size: NA
cdr3_nt: TGTGCCAGCACCCCTGTCGCCGGGGAGCTGTTTTTT
cdr3_aa: CASTPVAGELFF

v_call: TRBV27
d_call: NA
j_call: TRBJ2-2
clone_size: few
cdr3_nt: TGTGCCAGCAGCTCCAACACCGGGGAGCTGTTTTTT
cdr3_aa: CASSSNTGELFF

v_call: TRBV2
d_call: TRBD1
j_call: TRBJ2-2
clone_size: NA
cdr3_nt: TGTGCCAGCAGACCGACAGGGGATAGGACCGGGGAGCTGTTTTTT
cdr3_aa: CASRPTGDRTGELFF

v_call: TRBV19
d_call: TRBD2
j_call: TRBJ2-7
clone_size: NA
cdr3_nt: TGTGCCAGTAAAGGGACTAGCGGGACCCACGAGCAGTACTTC
cdr3_aa: CASKGTSGTHEQYF

v_call: TRBV30
d_call: NA
j_call: TRBJ1-2
clone_size: NA
cdr3_nt: TGTGCCTGGAGCGATACGGGACTCTATGGCTACACCTTC
cdr3_aa: CAWSDTGLYGYTF

v_call: TRBV20-1
d_call: NA
j_call: TRBJ1-5
clone_size: NA
cdr3_nt: TGCAGTGCTAGTATCTCAGTGGGCAATCAGCCCCAGCATTTT
cdr3_aa: CSASISVGNQPQHF

v_call: TRBV7-3
d_call: TRBD1
j_call: TRBJ2-5
clone_size: NA
cdr3_nt: TGTGCCAGCAGCCCAGGACAGGGTCGAGAGACCCAGTACTTC
cdr3_aa: CASSPGQGRETQYF

v_call: TRBV6-5
d_call: NA
j_call: TRBJ1-4
clone_size: NA
cdr3_nt: TGTGCCAGCAGCCTGGAAGGGGGAACTAATGAAAAACTGTTTTTT
cdr3_aa: CASSLEGGTNEKLFF

v_call: TRBV28
d_call: NA
j_call: TRBJ1-2
clone_size: NA
cdr3_nt: TGTGCCAGCACACCATTCGGGGGGCCTAACTATGGCTACACCTTC
cdr3_aa: CASTPFGGPNYGYTF